Shown below are 14 T cell receptor beta chains from a single sample sequenced in a study of OX40 agonist ivuxolimab in advanced cancers. TCRdb's table, derived via immunoSEQ multiplex PCR, lists solely in-frame clones and lacks some. The sample gives some 100,000 clones, 75% to 95% of which show up once; approximately 0.34% is in the top ten. The sample consisted of CD4+ or CD8+ T cells sorted from blood, taken in a trial of the OX40 agonist ivuxolimab. These receptors were collected from an adult with an advanced solid tumor such as melanoma, head and neck, liver or kidney cancer.

This chain joins TRBV2 and TRBJ1-1; 7 nucleotides line up with TRBD1. Trimming cost V 4 bases and J 5 bases; bases outside gene matches: 7. The CDR3 has 14 residues. Germline assignment: CDR1 SNHLY and CDR2 FYNNEI. In DNA, the CDR3 is TGTGCCAGCAGTGTCCAGGGGGTCAGAACTGAAGCTTTCTTT. Its translation is CASSVQGVRTEAFF.

This clone appeared once. The genes are TRBV7-6 and TRBJ2-5; D perhaps matches TRBD2 (6 bases). TRBJ2-7 explains the end of the DNA better; the J call may be wrong. CDR3 size: 15 residues. The V gene's germline CDR1 is SGHVS and CDR2 FNYEAQ. CDR3 sequence (DNA): TGTGCCAGCAGCTTAGGTGGGGGGTACTCCTACGAGCAGTACTTC. Translating gives CASSLGGGYSYEQYF.

This sequence joins TRBV28 and TRBJ1-4; maybe TRBD1 (6 bases). The CDR3 is made up of 14 amino acids. Germline V gives CDR1 MDHEN, CDR2 SYDVKM. V was trimmed by 3 bases and J by 8 bases, leaving 13 bases between them. In DNA, the CDR3 is TGTGCCAGCAGTTTTTATGGGGGCTGGGAAAAACTGTTTTTT. Protein sequence: CASSFYGGWEKLFF.

The rearrangement joins TRBV7-2 to TRBJ2-2; TRBD1 matches 9 bases. The CDR3 runs to 15 residues. Germline assignment: CDR1 SGHTA and CDR2 FQGNSA. The ends lost 5 bases at V and 5 bases at J; junction bases unmatched: 6. CDR3 protein: CASSVQGARTGELFF. CDR3 DNA sequence: TGTGCCAGCAGCGTACAGGGGGCGCGGACCGGGGAGCTGTTTTTT.

The chain links TRBV6-1 to TRBJ2-7, with TRBD1 matching over 8 bases. Germline V gene sequence: CDR1 MNHNS, CDR2 SASEGT. The CDR3 contains 14 residues. The V and J ends lost 5 bases and 4 bases, in that order; junction bases with no gene match: 7. The CDR3, as DNA: TGTGCCAGCAGTAGACAGGGGCCGGCGTACGAGCAGTACTTC. This gives the protein CASSRQGPAYEQYF.

J is TRBJ2-1 and V is TRBV7-9; tentative D call: TRBD1 (8 bases). Germline lookup yields CDR1 SEHNR and CDR2 FQNEAQ (reference sequence). The CDR3 has 16 amino acids. The germline V and J ends were trimmed by 6 bases and 2 bases, with 17 bases remaining between them. In DNA, the CDR3 is TGTGCCAGCAGACGAACAGGGGGGGTCGCCTACAATGAGCAGTTCTTC. Translation gives CASRRTGGVAYNEQFF.

The V gene is TRBV21-1, the J gene TRBJ1-5; the table's D gene call, TRBD1, was not cross checked with the DNA. TRBV21-1 is annotated as a pseudogene. The CDR3 spans 16 residues. The CDR3 DNA is TGTGCCAGCAGCATGGAGGACAGAGAGGGCAATCAGCCCCAGCATTTT. Amino acid sequence: CASSMEDREGNQPQHF.

V is TRBV5-1 and J is TRBJ2-1; the D call may be TRBD1 or TRBD2 (5 bases each). Trimming cost V 0 bases and J 6 bases, with 13 bases left between them. Per the germline V gene, CDR1 is SGHRS and CDR2 is YFSETQ. The CDR3 extends over 15 amino acids. The CDR3 spells CASSLAGDGLNEQFF. DNA for the CDR3: TGCGCCAGCAGCTTGGCCGGGGACGGACTCAATGAGCAGTTCTTC.

The CDR3 DNA sequence: TGTGCCAGTAGTACCGGACATACAAACCAAGAGACCCAGTACTTC. It encodes CASSTGHTNQETQYF. The chain combines TRBV19 with TRBJ2-5; possibly TRBD1 for D (5 bases). The CDR3 has 15 amino acids. Trimming cost V 4 bases and J 0 bases, with 12 bases left between them. Germline CDR1 LNHDA, CDR2 SQIVND (reference sequence).

The J gene is TRBJ2-2, the V gene TRBV5-1; the D is unclear. The germline gives CDR1 SGHRS, CDR2 YFSETQ. The CDR3 extends over 15 amino acids. V lost 0 bases to trimming and J lost 1 base, with 7 bases between them. The CDR3 here is CASSLVRMNTGELFF. The CDR3 DNA follows: TGCGCCAGCAGCTTGGTTAGGATGAACACCGGGGAGCTGTTTTTT.

The genes are TRBV18 and TRBJ2-1; no firm D call. The CDR3 has 15 amino acids. Trimming shortened V by 0 bases and J by 8 bases, and 14 bases separated the two germline ends. Germline loops: CDR1 KGHSH, CDR2 LQKENI. CDR3 bases: TGTGCCAGCTCACCACCCACTGGAACGGTGGATGAGCAGTTCTTC. This encodes CASSPPTGTVDEQFF. Combining the CDR3 with reference TRBV18 and TRBJ2-1 gives the whole variable domain NAGVMQNPRHLVRRRGQEARLRCSPMKGHSHVYWYRQLPEEGLKFMVYLQKENIIDESGMPKERFSAEFPKEGPSILRIQQVVRGDSAAYFCASSPPTGTVDEQFFGPGTRLTVL.

The chain combines TRBV5-7 with TRBJ2-3, with TRBD2 identical over 8 bases. TRBV5-7 is marked as an open reading frame, function uncertain. CDR3 length: 18 amino acids. V was clipped by 1 base and J by 6 bases; unmatched bases: 16. CDR3 coding DNA: TGTGCCAGCAGCTTGATCGGTATCACGGGACTAGTAATTGATACGCAGTATTTT. It is translated as CASSLIGITGLVIDTQYF.

The gene calls are TRBV29-1 and TRBJ2-1; tentatively, D is TRBD1 (5 bases). CDR3 size: 13 residues. Deletions cut 3 bases from V and 4 bases from J, with 10 bases between. Germline V gives CDR1 SQVTM, CDR2 ANQGSEA. The CDR3 sequence is CSVDTGRYNEQFF. The CDR3 DNA is TGCAGCGTTGACACAGGCAGATACAATGAGCAGTTCTTC.

The count of this clone is one. This rearrangement joins TRBV29-1 to TRBJ2-1; D perhaps matches TRBD2 (5 bases). Germline V CDR1 and CDR2: SQVTM, ANQGSEA. Trimming took 7 bases from V and 3 from J, leaving 16 bases between them. The CDR3 length is 14 residues. CDR3 DNA: TGCAGCGCCAAAGCGGTAGGGCTCTACAATGAGCAGTTCTTC. This codes for CSAKAVGLYNEQFF.